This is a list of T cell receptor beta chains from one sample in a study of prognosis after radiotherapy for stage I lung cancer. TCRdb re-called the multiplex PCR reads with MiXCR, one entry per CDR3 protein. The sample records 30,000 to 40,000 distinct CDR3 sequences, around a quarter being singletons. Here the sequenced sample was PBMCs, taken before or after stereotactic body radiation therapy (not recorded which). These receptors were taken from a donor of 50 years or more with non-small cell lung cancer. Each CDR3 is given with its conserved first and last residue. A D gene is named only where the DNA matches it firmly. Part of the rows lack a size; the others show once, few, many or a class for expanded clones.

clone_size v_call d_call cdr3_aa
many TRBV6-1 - CASSETGPNEKLFF
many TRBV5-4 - CASSLMGGGVSYEQYF
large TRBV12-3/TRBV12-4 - CASSETGSSTDTQYF
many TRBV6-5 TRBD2 CASSLGGGSPTETQYF
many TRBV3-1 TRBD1 CASSQSDRVYNEQFF
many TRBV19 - CASLETGITDTQYF
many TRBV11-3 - CASSLTTGGGTEAFF
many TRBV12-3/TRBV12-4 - CASSLSQGPDTQYF
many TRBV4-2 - CASSQDLGGGPRETQYF
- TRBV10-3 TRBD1 CAISQEQGTAKNIQYF
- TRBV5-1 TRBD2 CASSLDMGGGQETQYF
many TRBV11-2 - CASSLLQGINSPLHF
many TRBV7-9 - CASSLHRVGVNQPQHF
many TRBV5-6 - CASSLSGVNEKLFF
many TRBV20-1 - CSEGAPDTQYF
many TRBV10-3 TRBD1 CAIRRRDSLNTGELFF
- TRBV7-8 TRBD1 CASSLGSGQGRKQYF
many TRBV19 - CASNLISGANVLTF
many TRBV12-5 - CASGLYRDEQFF
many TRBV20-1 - CSARDRGGSGANVLTF
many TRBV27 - CASSLGGRQGVSWTYEQYF
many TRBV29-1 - CSVGGGDLYGYTF
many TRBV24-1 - CATSDNRVLGETQYF
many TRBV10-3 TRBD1 CAISEVGTGPETQYF
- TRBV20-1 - CSARGPVTTTYEQYF
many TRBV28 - CASSFDRWGEKETQYF
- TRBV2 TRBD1 CASISFLTGESTDTQYF
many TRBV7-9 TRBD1 CASSLGTGTSTDTQYF
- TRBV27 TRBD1 CVSGQGAANEKLFF
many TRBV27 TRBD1 CASGKTGLHNEQFF
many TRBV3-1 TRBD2 CASSQGRSAGGGQETQYF
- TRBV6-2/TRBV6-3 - CASIKGGGSNKPQHF
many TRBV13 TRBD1 CASSLPWGQGVNEQFF
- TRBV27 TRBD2 CASSSLAGITYEQYF
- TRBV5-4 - CASSPQGAGANVLTF
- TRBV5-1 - CASSPREGNAEAFF
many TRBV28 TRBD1 CASSTWTGGLGYTF
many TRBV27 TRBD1 CASSLRQGAAEAFF
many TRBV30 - CAWSPGTYPYEQYF
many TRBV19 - CASSIDQTGGETQYF
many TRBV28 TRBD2 CASSLSSGRLAQDNEQFF
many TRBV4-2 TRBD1 CASSQEVGQGASLWPQHF
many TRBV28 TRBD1 CASSLRQGAYEQYF
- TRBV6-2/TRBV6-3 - CASSEGVDSCYEQYF
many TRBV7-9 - CASSPTGRLYNEQFF
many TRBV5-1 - CASSLEQGYGYTF
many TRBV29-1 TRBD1 CSGQQGARTEAFF
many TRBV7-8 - CASSSRAGLVSETQYF
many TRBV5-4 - CASSPRGGGDYGYTF
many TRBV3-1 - CASSPPLHNEQFF
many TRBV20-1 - CSANPDSINQPQHF
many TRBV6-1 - CASSDLSGAGLETQYF
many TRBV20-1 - CSGGGGSHSYEQYF
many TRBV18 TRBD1 CASSPGTGNGYTF
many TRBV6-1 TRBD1 CASIMTGWGGANVLTF
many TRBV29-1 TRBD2 CSVDAGTSGGNEQFF
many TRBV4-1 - CASSQHIGGSSYNEQFF
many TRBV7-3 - CASSLDTGTADTQYF
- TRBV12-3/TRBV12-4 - CVSALTPSGEQCF
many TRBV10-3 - CAISERHSYEQYF